The rows below give T cell receptor beta chains drawn from one sample of a study of cytomegalovirus exposure and HLA in healthy donors. The assay was immunoSEQ multiplex PCR, and TCRdb's table has in-frame clones only and misses some. The data contain approximately 130,000 clones, roughly four fifths of them singletons. Source material: PBMCs. Receptors originate from a young woman in good health and CMV-seronegative. Each CDR3 is given with its conserved first and last residue. Each record gives: clone size, J gene, V gene, D gene, CDR3 protein, CDR3 DNA. D genes are given only for firm matches. Expanded clones are given a class, and other clones once, few, many or no size at all.

clone size: NA; J gene: TRBJ1-2; V gene: TRBV28; D gene: NA; CDR3 protein: CASGGGANYGYTF; CDR3 DNA: TGTGCCAGCGGCGGGGGGGCTAACTATGGCTACACCTTC
clone size: few; J gene: TRBJ1-1; V gene: TRBV29-1; D gene: TRBD1; CDR3 protein: CSALTTGGAVTEAFF; CDR3 DNA: TGCAGCGCCCTAACTACAGGGGGCGCGGTCACTGAAGCTTTCTTT
clone size: NA; J gene: TRBJ1-4; V gene: TRBV10-1; D gene: NA; CDR3 protein: CASSGTVDEKLFF; CDR3 DNA: TGCGCCAGCAGTGGGACAGTTGATGAAAAACTGTTTTTT
clone size: NA; J gene: TRBJ2-1; V gene: TRBV7-7; D gene: TRBD1; CDR3 protein: CASSPLTGWNEQFF; CDR3 DNA: TGTGCCAGCAGCCCTCTGACAGGGTGGAATGAGCAGTTCTTC
clone size: NA; J gene: TRBJ2-7; V gene: TRBV18; D gene: NA; CDR3 protein: CASSLGQGREQYF; CDR3 DNA: TGTGCCAGCTCTCTTGGGCAGGGAAGGGAGCAGTACTTC
clone size: NA; J gene: TRBJ2-3; V gene: TRBV5-1; D gene: TRBD1; CDR3 protein: CASSLRGQGVSDTQYF; CDR3 DNA: TGCGCCAGCAGCTTGAGGGGACAGGGGGTTTCAGATACGCAGTATTTT
clone size: NA; J gene: TRBJ1-5; V gene: TRBV27; D gene: TRBD1; CDR3 protein: CASRGTGSQPQHF; CDR3 DNA: TGTGCCAGCAGGGGGACAGGGAGTCAGCCCCAGCATTTT
clone size: NA; J gene: TRBJ2-1; V gene: TRBV14; D gene: TRBD2; CDR3 protein: CASRGTSGGAQNEQFF; CDR3 DNA: TGTGCCAGCAGAGGGACTAGCGGGGGGGCTCAAAATGAGCAGTTCTTC
clone size: NA; J gene: TRBJ1-4; V gene: TRBV5-1; D gene: NA; CDR3 protein: CASSLAGADEKLFF; CDR3 DNA: TGCGCCAGCAGCTTGGCAGGGGCCGATGAAAAACTGTTTTTT
clone size: NA; J gene: TRBJ1-2; V gene: TRBV6-5; D gene: NA; CDR3 protein: CASSYSNAGADGYTF; CDR3 DNA: TGTGCCAGCAGTTACTCGAACGCAGGGGCGGATGGCTACACCTTC
clone size: NA; J gene: TRBJ2-5; V gene: TRBV5-6; D gene: NA; CDR3 protein: CASSFQGQETQYF; CDR3 DNA: TGTGCCAGCAGCTTCCAGGGTCAAGAGACCCAGTACTTC
clone size: NA; J gene: TRBJ2-6; V gene: TRBV7-8; D gene: NA; CDR3 protein: CASSLAGVSSGANVLTF; CDR3 DNA: TGTGCCAGCAGCTTAGCTGGAGTTAGCTCTGGGGCCAACGTCCTGACTTTC
clone size: NA; J gene: TRBJ2-7; V gene: TRBV6-1; D gene: TRBD1; CDR3 protein: CASSEVNRGYEQYF; CDR3 DNA: TGTGCCAGCAGTGAAGTTAACAGGGGCTACGAGCAGTACTTC
clone size: NA; J gene: TRBJ2-2; V gene: TRBV9; D gene: NA; CDR3 protein: CASSAGSGNTGELFF; CDR3 DNA: TGTGCCAGCAGCGCTGGTAGCGGGAACACCGGGGAGCTGTTTTTT
clone size: NA; J gene: TRBJ2-3; V gene: TRBV7-9; D gene: TRBD2; CDR3 protein: CASSLLLTSVGTDTQYF; CDR3 DNA: TGTGCCAGCAGCCTCCTTTTGACTAGCGTGGGCACAGATACGCAGTATTTT
clone size: NA; J gene: TRBJ2-7; V gene: TRBV19; D gene: TRBD1; CDR3 protein: CASSVRDRVSEQYF; CDR3 DNA: TGTGCCAGTAGTGTCCGGGACAGGGTTAGCGAGCAGTACTTC
clone size: NA; J gene: TRBJ1-5; V gene: TRBV7-9; D gene: NA; CDR3 protein: CASSPESLGGQPQHF; CDR3 DNA: TGTGCCAGCAGCCCCGAGTCCCTTGGCGGTCAGCCCCAGCATTTT
clone size: once; J gene: TRBJ2-1; V gene: TRBV6-6; D gene: NA; CDR3 protein: CASSLRNNNEQFF; CDR3 DNA: TGTGCCAGCAGTCTCAGGAATAACAATGAGCAGTTCTTC
clone size: NA; J gene: TRBJ2-7; V gene: TRBV6-6; D gene: TRBD1; CDR3 protein: CASRNRDRGPYEQYF; CDR3 DNA: TGTGCCAGCAGAAACCGGGACAGGGGGCCCTACGAGCAGTACTTC
clone size: NA; J gene: TRBJ2-7; V gene: TRBV2; D gene: TRBD2; CDR3 protein: CASSARREAYEQYF; CDR3 DNA: TGTGCCAGCAGCGCACGCCGGGAGGCCTACGAGCAGTACTTC
clone size: NA; J gene: TRBJ1-4; V gene: TRBV11-2; D gene: NA; CDR3 protein: CASSFRRNEKLFF; CDR3 DNA: TGTGCCAGCAGCTTTCGCAGGAATGAAAAACTGTTTTTT
clone size: NA; J gene: TRBJ2-6; V gene: TRBV9; D gene: NA; CDR3 protein: CASSVGTAGANVLTF; CDR3 DNA: TGTGCCAGCAGCGTAGGTACTGCTGGGGCCAACGTCCTGACTTTC
clone size: NA; J gene: TRBJ2-3; V gene: TRBV11-2; D gene: TRBD1; CDR3 protein: CASSGGQLSTDTQYF; CDR3 DNA: TGTGCCAGCAGCGGGGGACAGCTAAGCACAGATACGCAGTATTTT
clone size: NA; J gene: TRBJ1-2; V gene: TRBV4-1; D gene: TRBD1; CDR3 protein: CASSQMTGGVYGYTF; CDR3 DNA: TGCGCCAGCAGCCAAATGACAGGGGGCGTCTATGGCTACACCTTC
clone size: NA; J gene: TRBJ1-1; V gene: TRBV6-5; D gene: NA; CDR3 protein: CASSYSLRGNTEAFF; CDR3 DNA: TGTGCCAGCAGTTACTCGTTAAGAGGGAACACTGAAGCTTTCTTT
clone size: NA; J gene: TRBJ1-6; V gene: TRBV19; D gene: NA; CDR3 protein: CASREVNSPLHF; CDR3 DNA: TGTGCCAGCCGCGAAGTTAATTCACCCCTCCACTTT
clone size: NA; J gene: TRBJ1-3; V gene: TRBV18; D gene: NA; CDR3 protein: CASSSRGRRSGNTIYF; CDR3 DNA: TGTGCCAGCTCGTCACGAGGAAGGAGGTCTGGAAACACCATATATTTT
clone size: NA; J gene: TRBJ2-7; V gene: TRBV27; D gene: TRBD2; CDR3 protein: CASSLASGSYEQYF; CDR3 DNA: TGTGCCAGCAGTTTGGCTAGCGGCTCCTACGAGCAGTACTTC
clone size: NA; J gene: TRBJ2-1; V gene: TRBV7-2; D gene: TRBD2; CDR3 protein: CASSLQRLAGGVYNEQFF; CDR3 DNA: TGTGCCAGCAGCTTACAACGACTAGCGGGAGGGGTTTACAATGAGCAGTTCTTC
clone size: NA; J gene: TRBJ2-5; V gene: TRBV5-1; D gene: NA; CDR3 protein: CASSLAAGETQYF; CDR3 DNA: TGCGCCAGCAGCTTGGCGGCGGGAGAGACCCAGTACTTC
clone size: NA; J gene: TRBJ2-1; V gene: TRBV30; D gene: TRBD1; CDR3 protein: CALTEKGTGRSYNEQFF; CDR3 DNA: TGTGCCTTGACCGAGAAGGGGACAGGGCGTTCCTACAATGAGCAGTTCTTC
clone size: NA; J gene: TRBJ2-7; V gene: TRBV11-1; D gene: TRBD1; CDR3 protein: CASSLVATGTYGQYF; CDR3 DNA: TGTGCCAGCAGCTTAGTAGCGACAGGGACCTACGGGCAGTACTTC
clone size: few; J gene: TRBJ2-2; V gene: TRBV5-1; D gene: NA; CDR3 protein: CASSLAGFLGGNTGELFF; CDR3 DNA: TGCGCCAGCAGCTTGGCGGGATTTCTCGGGGGGAACACCGGGGAGCTGTTTTTT
clone size: NA; J gene: TRBJ1-1; V gene: TRBV6-1; D gene: NA; CDR3 protein: CASEIGGGDTEAFF; CDR3 DNA: TGTGCCAGCGAAATAGGAGGAGGGGACACTGAAGCTTTCTTT
clone size: few; J gene: TRBJ1-5; V gene: TRBV7-9; D gene: NA; CDR3 protein: CASSLTGGGDQPQHF; CDR3 DNA: TGTGCCAGCAGCCTTACAGGTGGGGGGGATCAGCCCCAGCATTTT
clone size: NA; J gene: TRBJ2-3; V gene: TRBV6-5; D gene: NA; CDR3 protein: CASSYSRADTQYF; CDR3 DNA: TGTGCCAGCAGTTACTCGAGGGCAGATACGCAGTATTTT
clone size: once; J gene: TRBJ2-7; V gene: TRBV29-1; D gene: NA; CDR3 protein: CSVDTARGNYEQYF; CDR3 DNA: TGCAGCGTTGACACCGCCCGGGGGAACTACGAGCAGTACTTC
clone size: NA; J gene: TRBJ1-2; V gene: TRBV7-9; D gene: NA; CDR3 protein: CASSLQGNYGYTF; CDR3 DNA: TGTGCCAGCAGCTTACAGGGGAACTATGGCTACACCTTC
clone size: NA; J gene: TRBJ1-5; V gene: TRBV27; D gene: NA; CDR3 protein: CASSFVQGSNQPQHF; CDR3 DNA: TGTGCCAGCAGTTTCGTTCAGGGGAGCAATCAGCCCCAGCATTTT
clone size: once; J gene: TRBJ2-6; V gene: TRBV2; D gene: NA; CDR3 protein: CASIEEAGGANVLTF; CDR3 DNA: TGTGCCAGTATTGAAGAGGCGGGGGGGGCCAACGTCCTGACTTTC
clone size: NA; J gene: TRBJ2-7; V gene: TRBV28; D gene: NA; CDR3 protein: CASSRDTGKIAYEQYF; CDR3 DNA: TGTGCCAGCAGCCGTGATACAGGGAAAATCGCCTACGAGCAGTACTTC
clone size: NA; J gene: TRBJ1-5; V gene: TRBV5-1; D gene: NA; CDR3 protein: CASSLIPGNQPQHF; CDR3 DNA: TGCGCCAGCAGCTTGATCCCAGGTAATCAGCCCCAGCATTTT
clone size: NA; J gene: TRBJ2-1; V gene: TRBV30; D gene: NA; CDR3 protein: CACSTGYNEQFF; CDR3 DNA: TGTGCCTGCTCCACAGGGTACAATGAGCAGTTCTTC
clone size: NA; J gene: TRBJ1-2; V gene: TRBV6-6; D gene: TRBD1; CDR3 protein: CASSRDRANYGYTF; CDR3 DNA: TGTGCCAGCAGTCGGGACAGGGCTAACTATGGCTACACCTTC
clone size: few; J gene: TRBJ2-7; V gene: TRBV7-2; D gene: TRBD2; CDR3 protein: CASSVTSGGRGEQYF; CDR3 DNA: TGTGCCAGCAGCGTCACTAGCGGGGGGCGAGGGGAGCAGTACTTC
clone size: NA; J gene: TRBJ1-2; V gene: TRBV29-1; D gene: NA; CDR3 protein: CSVDSGYTF; CDR3 DNA: TGCAGCGTTGACAGTGGCTACACCTTC
clone size: NA; J gene: TRBJ1-5; V gene: TRBV7-9; D gene: NA; CDR3 protein: CASSLARGNYNQPQHF; CDR3 DNA: TGTGCCAGCAGCTTAGCAAGGGGAAACTACAATCAGCCCCAGCATTTT
clone size: NA; J gene: TRBJ2-1; V gene: TRBV19; D gene: TRBD1; CDR3 protein: CASSAGTEDNEQFF; CDR3 DNA: TGTGCCAGTAGTGCCGGGACAGAAGACAATGAGCAGTTCTTC
clone size: NA; J gene: TRBJ1-1; V gene: TRBV6-5; D gene: TRBD1; CDR3 protein: CASSRGQRTEASF; CDR3 DNA: TGTGCCAGCAGCAGGGGGCAACGCACTGAAGCTTCCTTT
clone size: NA; J gene: TRBJ2-1; V gene: TRBV6-1; D gene: TRBD2; CDR3 protein: CASSEGVLAGSGGPFF; CDR3 DNA: TGTGCCAGCAGTGAAGGGGTTCTAGCGGGTTCTGGGGGGCCGTTCTTC
clone size: NA; J gene: TRBJ2-7; V gene: TRBV5-6; D gene: NA; CDR3 protein: CASSFGGSSYEQYF; CDR3 DNA: TGTGCCAGCAGCTTTGGGGGGTCCTCCTACGAGCAGTACTTC